Given below is one T cell receptor beta chain in context. Its antigen is not known. The V and J ends lost 2 bases and 5 bases respectively, with 13 bases between them. This CDR3 has 16 amino acids. Germline CDR1 SGHTA, CDR2 FQGNSA. The data are from a study of T cell responses to AZD1222 COVID-19 vaccine. Study-wide results and limits: Compared with day 0, the breadth and depth of the Spike-specific TCR repertoire rose significantly after two doses of AZD1222. White British people made up most donors, females outnumbered males, and clonal diversity was possibly underestimated.

Some clones are missing from TCRdb's copy, which holds only in-frame ones; the method was immunoSEQ multiplex PCR. The sample lists around 150,000 clones, more than 70% seen once, with about 3.2% in the top ten. The chain links TRBV7-2 to TRBJ1-6; D not certain. This TCR came from an adult in good health. Sequencing was performed on peripheral blood, taken on day 0 of MenACWY control vaccination. The CDR3 reads CASSLYPAGDNSPLHF. Here the CDR3 DNA reads TGTGCCAGCAGCTTATATCCGGCAGGCGATAATTCACCCCTCCACTTT.